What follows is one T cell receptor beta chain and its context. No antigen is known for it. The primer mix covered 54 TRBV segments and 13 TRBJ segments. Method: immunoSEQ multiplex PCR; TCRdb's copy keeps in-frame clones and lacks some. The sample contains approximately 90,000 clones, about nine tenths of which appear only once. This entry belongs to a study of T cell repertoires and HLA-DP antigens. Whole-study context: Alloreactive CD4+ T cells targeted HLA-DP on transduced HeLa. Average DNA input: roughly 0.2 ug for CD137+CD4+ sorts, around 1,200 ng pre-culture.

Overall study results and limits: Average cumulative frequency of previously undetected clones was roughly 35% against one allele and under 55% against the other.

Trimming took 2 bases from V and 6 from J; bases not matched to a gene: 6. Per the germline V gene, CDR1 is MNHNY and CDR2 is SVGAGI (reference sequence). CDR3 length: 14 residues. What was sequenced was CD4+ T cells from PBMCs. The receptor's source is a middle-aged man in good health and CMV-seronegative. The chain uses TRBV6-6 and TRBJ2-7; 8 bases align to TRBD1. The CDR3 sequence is CASSYRGQGSEQYF. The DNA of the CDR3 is TGTGCCAGCAGTTACCGTGGACAGGGTTCCGAGCAGTACTTC.